The T cell receptor (beta chain) described here comes from a study of persistence of HIV-infected CD4 T cells. Turning to the study itself: Anti-CD3/anti-CD28 beads activated more cells than antigen stimulation did.

Sequencing used immunoSEQ version 4 in survey mode. Template was genomic DNA at roughly 9.3 ng/uL, with up to 1 ug used per sample. Sequenced by immunoSEQ multiplex PCR; TCRdb stores in-frame clones only, minus some. The sample has tens of thousands of clones; around 90% are singletons. This clone was seen just once. Its target is not known. Anti-CD3/anti-CD28 beads served as a nonspecific positive control stimulus. Sorting of responding CD4+ T cells relied on upregulated CD40 ligand together with CD69. Inclusion required CMV-positive serology and CD4+ counts above 400 cells/uL. The receptor was isolated from an adult woman with HIV who was CMV-seropositive. The input for sequencing was CD4+ T cells sorted from PBMCs after roughly 19-hour stimulation, taken from a patient who received antiretroviral therapy.

The CDR3 sequence: CASSLGSGDYNSPLHF. The CDR3 DNA sequence: TGTGCCAGCAGCTTGGGATCCGGAGACTATAATTCACCCCTCCACTTT. V and J are TRBV5-5 and TRBJ1-6, with D uncertain. Trimming cost V 0 bases and J 3 bases, with 10 bases left between them. The germline gives CDR1 SGHKS, CDR2 YYEKEE (reference sequence). The CDR3 runs 16 residues.